This TCR beta chain was recovered during a study of regulatory T cells in long-lasting Graves disease (TCRdb year 2021). Background on the whole study: Patients with newly diagnosed Graves' disease had been on antithyroid drugs for under 3 months. Peripheral blood TCR sequencing and RNA sequencing compared persistent Graves' disease patients with newly diagnosed Graves' disease patients. The study took place in China and was registered as a clinical trial. TCR sequencing covered roughly 13 persistent and around 20 newly diagnosed Graves' disease patients, 33 samples in total. The research as a whole found: Peripheral blood alone was examined, since thyroid tissue, which constituted the primary lesion, could not be accessed. Sequencing and analysis were limited to the TCR beta chain. Persistent patients shared more public clonotypes among themselves (2,741) than newly diagnosed patients did (about 970). Persistent disease showed preferential use of TRBV28, TRBJ1-2 and TRBJ2-5, whereas newly diagnosed disease favored TRBV20-1 and TRBJ2-1. Persistent Graves' disease patients showed lower TCR Shannon entropy and fewer highly expanded clones than newly diagnosed patients, suggesting clonal expansion. As a limitation, the authors acknowledged that the small sample size may reduce accuracy.

The library was generated by multiplex PCR. This sample was sequenced with an Illumina HiSeq 4000. TCR beta libraries were built with iRepertoire HTBI primers and Arm-PCR amplification of CDR3 regions. PCR products were gel purified before sequencing. The paper's processing steps were these. Across samples, about 63 TRBV and 14 TRBJ segments were identified and used for gene usage analysis of CDR3 amino acid clonotypes. Filtered high-quality paired reads were merged into contigs using COPE and FqMerger. BLAST was used to align contigs to IMGT TRBV, TRBD and TRBJ reference genes, with CDR3 defined following IMGT. Any clonotype with a frequency above 0.1% was counted as a highly expanded clone. Repertoire diversity was measured by Shannon entropy, and V-J evenness by the Gini coefficient. Clonotypes shared by more than one individual were considered public. TCRdb trimmed the raw reads at Q25, called clones with MiXCR and kept productive beta chains. Entries are consolidated by CDR3 protein sequence, retaining the most common genes and DNA. None of the V and J calls come from the authors' own analysis; TCRdb made them. Here the sample has roughly 440,000 distinct CDR3 sequences; roughly 15% occur a single time. The top ten hold about 23% of the sample.

This clonotype has at least ten counts. What antigen it recognizes has not been identified. No base-level quality is on record; no much larger clone is a single base apart. The CDR3 runs 14 amino acids, cysteine and phenylalanine included. Here the CDR3 DNA is all that survives: 42 bases in frame from base 1. V loses 2 bases, J loses 5 bases, and the germline ends lie 16 bases apart. The germline V gene encodes CDR1 GTSNPN and CDR2 SVGIG (reference sequence). Read against the paper, the sample's time point label means: newly diagnosed GD, antithyroid drugs for less than 3 months. For both TCR sequencing and RNA sequencing, RNA was extracted from PBMCs using TRIzol. The diagnosis of Graves' disease was made according to American Thyroid Association guidelines. Recruitment of patients was carried out at an endocrinology department in Xi'an, China. Each patient gave 9 to 10 milliliters of peripheral blood, collected in an EDTA anticoagulant tube. Ficoll Paque Plus density gradient separation was used to isolate PBMCs, and no further T cell sorting was performed. RNA quality was checked with an Agilent 2100 Bioanalyzer and agarose gel, and concentration with a NanoDrop 2000.

A further study also used this sample, focusing on T cells in Graves' hyperthyroidism and ophthalmopathy. As that second study puts it: Stable Graves' hyperthyroidism was defined as the absence of progression to ophthalmopathy over 18 months of follow-up. Hyperthyroidism patients were aged 18 to 65 years and newly diagnosed, with disease duration of less than 2 months. Patients with uncontrolled infections, other autoimmune diseases, pregnancy or lactation were excluded. Diagnoses were established on the basis of clinical symptoms, serum thyroxine and TRAb, thyroid ultrasound, and orbital computed tomography. The TCR CDR3 was subjected to a first round of RT-PCR using the HTBI primer set and the Qiagen OneStep RT-PCR kit. Blood samples also contained most of the expanded thyroid clonotypes (frequency above 0.001), which suggests that blood repertoires may reflect thyroid immune responses. A model built on a 13 V-J signature distinguished ophthalmopathy from stable hyperthyroidism, reaching about 89% sensitivity and about 81% specificity in cross-validation and 80%/75% in testing. In validation, progression to ophthalmopathy was predicted by the model with roughly 69% sensitivity and about 72% specificity, a median of around 6.5 months before onset. To identify TCR V-J signatures that set the groups apart, the researchers used a discovery cohort of 90 to 100 patients, made up of around 40 with Graves' ophthalmopathy and about 59 with stable Graves' hyperthyroidism. Prospective prediction of ophthalmopathy was tested in an independent validation cohort of approximately 18 hyperthyroidism patients and some 17 patients who later progressed to ophthalmopathy. The roughly 94 discovery patients were randomly divided into training and test sets at a 7:3 ratio. Thyroid tissue and blood T-cell repertoires from six or seven Graves' hyperthyroidism patients were also compared in the study. Once sampling was done, hyperthyroidism patients were given methimazole at a starting dose of 30 mg daily, whereas ophthalmopathy patients were given high-dose intravenous methylprednisolone. Libraries were constructed in a second round of multiplex PCR, after which size selection and purification were carried out. Sequencing of the libraries was done on an Illumina HiSeq2000 using paired-end 100 bp reads. SOAPnuke was used to process the raw data, removing reads that contained adapters or uncalled bases, had a mean Phred below 15, or lacked an exact match to the constant primer or identifier. COPE v1.2.5 was used to merge high-quality paired reads, and clonotypes were defined as unique nucleotide sequences. MiTCR v1.1 was used to align clonotypes to the IMGT TRBV, TRBD and TRBJ reference segments. The analysis included only V-J combinations with a frequency above 0.0001, which together covered about 99% of the repertoires. A TCS score was defined as the ratio of F50 (clonal expansion) to E x V (chaos), with BLOSUM62-based TCRdist applied between CDR3 peptides within each V-J. Welch's t-statistics and random forest reduced 514 V-J features to around 14, which were used in a naive Bayes classifier (R e1071). Sample size was not statistically predetermined, and investigators were not blinded to group allocation. The paper describes TCR Vbeta CDR3 sequencing of about 140 peripheral blood samples, made up of fewer than 50 ophthalmopathy patients, some 76 hyperthyroidism patients and 17 progressor patients.

This chain joins TRBV30 to TRBJ2-7; the D element could tentatively be TRBD1 or TRBD2, as 5 bases agree for each. The sample here was peripheral blood mononuclear cells (PBMCs), taken at new diagnosis, from a patient treated with antithyroid drugs. This TCR came from a woman aged 18-35 years with Graves disease. Donor details come from another sample of the same person, matched by shared clones. The CDR3 reads as follows: CAWSTISGADEQYF. The bases are TGTGCCTGGAGTACCATCTCCGGGGCGGACGAGCAGTACTTC.